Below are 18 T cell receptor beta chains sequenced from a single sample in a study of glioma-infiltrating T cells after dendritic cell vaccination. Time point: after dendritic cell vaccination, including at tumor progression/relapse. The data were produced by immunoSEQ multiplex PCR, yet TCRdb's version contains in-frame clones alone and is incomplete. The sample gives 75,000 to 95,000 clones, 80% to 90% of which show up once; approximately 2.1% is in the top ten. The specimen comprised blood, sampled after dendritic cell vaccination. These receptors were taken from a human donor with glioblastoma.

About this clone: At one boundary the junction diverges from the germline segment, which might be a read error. CDR3: CASSLAAQETQYF. CDR3 coding DNA: TGTGCCAGCAGCCTAGCGGCCCAAGAGACCCAGTACTTC. This sequence joins TRBV7-8 and TRBJ2-5; TRBD2 agrees at 7 bases. This CDR3 has 13 residues. Germline V CDR1 and CDR2: SGHVS, FQNEAQ.

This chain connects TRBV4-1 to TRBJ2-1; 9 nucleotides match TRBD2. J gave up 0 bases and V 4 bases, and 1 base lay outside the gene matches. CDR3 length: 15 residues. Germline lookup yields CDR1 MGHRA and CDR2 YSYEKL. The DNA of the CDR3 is TGCGCCAGCAGCCTGACTAGCGGCTCCTACAATGAGCAGTTCTTC. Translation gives CASSLTSGSYNEQFF.

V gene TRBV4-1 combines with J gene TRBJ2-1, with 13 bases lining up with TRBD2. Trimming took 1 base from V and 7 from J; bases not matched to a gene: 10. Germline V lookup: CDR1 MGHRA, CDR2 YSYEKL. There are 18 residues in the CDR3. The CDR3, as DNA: TGCGCCAGCAGCCAAGTTCCACTGGGACTAGCGGGGACGAATGAGCAGTTCTTC. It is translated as CASSQVPLGLAGTNEQFF.

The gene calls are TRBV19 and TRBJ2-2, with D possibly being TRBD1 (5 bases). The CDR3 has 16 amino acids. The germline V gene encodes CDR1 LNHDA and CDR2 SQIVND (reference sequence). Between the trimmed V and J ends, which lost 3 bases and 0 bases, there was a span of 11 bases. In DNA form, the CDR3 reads TGTGCCAGTAGTATCCTGGACACTGCGAACACCGGGGAGCTGTTTTTT. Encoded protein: CASSILDTANTGELFF.

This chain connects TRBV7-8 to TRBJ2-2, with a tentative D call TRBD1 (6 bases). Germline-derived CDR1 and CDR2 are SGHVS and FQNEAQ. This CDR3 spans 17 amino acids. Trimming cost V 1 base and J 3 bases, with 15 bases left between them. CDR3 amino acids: CASSLGRQAGDTGELFF. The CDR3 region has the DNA TGTGCCAGCAGCTTAGGGAGGCAGGCAGGGGACACCGGGGAGCTGTTTTTT.

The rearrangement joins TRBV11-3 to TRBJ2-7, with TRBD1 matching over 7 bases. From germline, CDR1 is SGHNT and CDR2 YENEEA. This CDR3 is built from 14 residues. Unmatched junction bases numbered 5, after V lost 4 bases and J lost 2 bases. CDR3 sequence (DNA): TGTGCCAGCAGCTCAGCACAGGGGCCCTACGAGCAGTACTTC. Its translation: CASSSAQGPYEQYF.

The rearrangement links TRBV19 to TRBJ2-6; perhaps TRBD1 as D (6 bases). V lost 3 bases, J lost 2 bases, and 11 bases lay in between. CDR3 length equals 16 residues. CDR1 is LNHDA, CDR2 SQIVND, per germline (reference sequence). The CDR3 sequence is CASSMSWGPGANVLTF. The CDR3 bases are TGTGCCAGTAGTATGTCATGGGGGCCTGGGGCCAACGTCCTGACTTTC.

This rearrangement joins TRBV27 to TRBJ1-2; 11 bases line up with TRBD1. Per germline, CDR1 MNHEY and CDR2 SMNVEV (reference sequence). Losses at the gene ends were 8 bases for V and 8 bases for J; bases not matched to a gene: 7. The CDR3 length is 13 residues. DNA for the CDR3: TGTGCCAGCGGGTGGACAGGGGGCAAAGGCTACACCTTC. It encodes CASGWTGGKGYTF.

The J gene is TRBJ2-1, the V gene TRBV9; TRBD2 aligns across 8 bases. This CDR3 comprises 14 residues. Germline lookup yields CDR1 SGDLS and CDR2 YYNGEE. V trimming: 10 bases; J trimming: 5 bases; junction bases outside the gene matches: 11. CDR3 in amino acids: CASERSGGNNEQFF. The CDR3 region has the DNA TGTGCCTCTGAAAGGAGCGGGGGAAACAATGAGCAGTTCTTC.

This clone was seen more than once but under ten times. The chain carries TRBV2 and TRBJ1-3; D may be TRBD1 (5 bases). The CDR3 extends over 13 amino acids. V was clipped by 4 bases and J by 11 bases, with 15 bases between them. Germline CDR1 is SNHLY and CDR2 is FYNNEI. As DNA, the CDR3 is TGTGCCAGCAGTGGGATACAGGAGGGCCCCATATATTTT. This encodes CASSGIQEGPIYF.

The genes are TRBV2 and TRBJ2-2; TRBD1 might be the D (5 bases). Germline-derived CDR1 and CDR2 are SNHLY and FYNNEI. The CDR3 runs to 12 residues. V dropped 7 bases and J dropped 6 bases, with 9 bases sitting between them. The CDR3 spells CASIVGPGELFF. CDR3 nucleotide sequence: TGTGCCAGCATCGTGGGGCCCGGGGAGCTGTTTTTT.

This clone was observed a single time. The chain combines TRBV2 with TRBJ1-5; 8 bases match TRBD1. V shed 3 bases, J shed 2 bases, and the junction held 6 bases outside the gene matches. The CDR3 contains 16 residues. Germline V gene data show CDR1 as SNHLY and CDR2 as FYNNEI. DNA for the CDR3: TGTGCCAGCAGTGAGCCAGGACAGGGTGGCAATCAGCCCCAGCATTTT. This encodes CASSEPGQGGNQPQHF.

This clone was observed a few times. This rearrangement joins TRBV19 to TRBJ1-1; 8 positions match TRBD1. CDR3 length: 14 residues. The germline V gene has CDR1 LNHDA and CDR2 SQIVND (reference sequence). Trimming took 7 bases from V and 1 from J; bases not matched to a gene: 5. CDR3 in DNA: TGTGCCAGTATAGACAGGGGATCGAACACTGAAGCTTTCTTT. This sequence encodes CASIDRGSNTEAFF. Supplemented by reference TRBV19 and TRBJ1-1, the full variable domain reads DGGITQSPKYLFRKEGQNVTLSCEQNLNHDAMYWYRQDPGQGLRLIYYSQIVNDFQKGDIAEGYSVSREKKESFPLTVTSAQKNPTAFYLCASIDRGSNTEAFFGQGTRLTVV.

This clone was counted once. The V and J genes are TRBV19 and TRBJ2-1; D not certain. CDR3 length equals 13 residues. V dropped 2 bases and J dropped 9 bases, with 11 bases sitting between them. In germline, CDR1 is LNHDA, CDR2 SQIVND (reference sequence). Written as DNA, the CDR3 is TGTGCCAGTAGTATATCTAGTCGTTTTGAGCAGTTCTTC. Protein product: CASSISSRFEQFF.

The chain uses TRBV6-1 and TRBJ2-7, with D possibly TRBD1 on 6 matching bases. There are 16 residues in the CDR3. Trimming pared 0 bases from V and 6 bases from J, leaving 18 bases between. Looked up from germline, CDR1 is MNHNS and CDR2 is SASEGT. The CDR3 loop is CASSEALRGTWVEQYF. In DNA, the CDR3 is TGTGCCAGCAGTGAAGCGCTCAGGGGCACGTGGGTCGAGCAGTACTTC.

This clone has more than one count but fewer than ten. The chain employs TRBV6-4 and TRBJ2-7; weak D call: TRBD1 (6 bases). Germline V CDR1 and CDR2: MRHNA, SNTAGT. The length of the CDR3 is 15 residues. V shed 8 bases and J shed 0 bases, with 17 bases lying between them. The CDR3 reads CASANTGQSSYEQYV. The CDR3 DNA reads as TGTGCCAGCGCAAACACAGGGCAGAGCTCCTACGAGCAGTACGTC.

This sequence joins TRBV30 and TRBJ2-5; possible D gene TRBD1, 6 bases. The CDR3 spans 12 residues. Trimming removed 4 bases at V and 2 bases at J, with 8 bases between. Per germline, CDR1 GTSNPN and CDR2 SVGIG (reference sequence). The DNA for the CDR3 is TGTGCCTGGAACGGACAGCAAGAGACCCAGTACTTC. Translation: CAWNGQQETQYF.

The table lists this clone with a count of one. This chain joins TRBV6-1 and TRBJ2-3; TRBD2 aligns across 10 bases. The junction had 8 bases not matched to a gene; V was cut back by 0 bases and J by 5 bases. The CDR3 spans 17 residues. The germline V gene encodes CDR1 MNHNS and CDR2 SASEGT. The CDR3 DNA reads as TGTGCCAGCAGTGAAGCGAGGGTAGCGGGAGGTATAGATACGCAGTATTTT. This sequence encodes CASSEARVAGGIDTQYF.